These T cell receptor beta chains were read from a single sample in a study of blood T cells in healthy people across ages. In TCRdb, the 5' RACE reads were re-called with MiXCR into one record per CDR3 protein. The sample has roughly 800,000 distinct CDR3 sequences; 55% to 70% are singletons. Sequenced material: blood. These receptors were obtained from a young man in good health. CDR3s leave out the opening cysteine and the closing phenylalanine or tryptophan. D genes are given only for firm matches.

V	D	CDR3
TRBV20-1	.	SANPPRLSYEQY
TRBV27	TRBD1	ASSSIRTGGANTEAF
TRBV4-3	.	ASSQDMSTRAYEQY
TRBV27	TRBD2	ASSTTSGPSYNEQF
TRBV20-1	TRBD2	SALARGDNYSGANVLT
TRBV10-3	TRBD1	AISEFGTAYEQY
TRBV10-3	.	AISVGTEAF
TRBV12-3/TRBV12-4	TRBD1	ASSTGGNYEQY
TRBV20-1	TRBD2	SGGLADNEQF
TRBV10-3	TRBD1	AIRETGMNYGYT
TRBV7-2	.	ASSQTRDSNRWVDTQY
TRBV4-2	.	ASSQGTVGETQY
TRBV7-9	TRBD2	ASSTPLAVIQETQY
TRBV9	TRBD1	ASSLSRTGPTLPTGYT
TRBV6-2/TRBV6-3	.	ASSPWGTRNEQF
TRBV11-2	.	ASSSASSALTDTQY
TRBV29-1	TRBD2	SVMTSGSTTYEQY
TRBV10-3	.	AISESTDVAGYT
TRBV7-2	TRBD2	ASSLFASGGANEQF
TRBV9	.	ASSVGGTVEYNEQF
TRBV5-1	.	ASSLTRGDSCNEQF
TRBV29-1	.	SVRTVNTEAF
TRBV27	.	ASSLTGRDNQPQH
TRBV6-2/TRBV6-3	TRBD2	ASSYGTSGETSSYEQY
TRBV6-1	TRBD2	ASSRTSGGPRDEQF
TRBV3-1	.	ASSQAFAGQGEQF
TRBV20-1	.	SAASFYETQY
TRBV29-1	.	SVVHYEQY
TRBV7-9	.	ASSSPFGEAF
TRBV21-1	.	ASSKVRPDYGYT
TRBV28	TRBD2	ASRGSGRYEQY
TRBV12-3/TRBV12-4	.	ASSLPPSSEQF
TRBV7-2	.	ASSASRGELAKNIQY
TRBV6-2/TRBV6-3	TRBD2	ASSGPLSGGETQY
TRBV20-1	.	SARDFEKLF
TRBV11-2	.	ASGPTRDTQY
TRBV4-2	.	ASSVRDGENIQY
TRBV7-3	.	ASSPYPKIQETQF
TRBV4-2	.	ASSQAILGGNEQF
TRBV10-3	.	AISESGGGGTYNEQF
TRBV7-2	.	ASSSRRVGSYNEQF
TRBV7-2	TRBD1	ASRTGVDEKLF
TRBV4-1	TRBD2	ASSQSPPGIAGNEQF
TRBV10-3	TRBD1	AIRDSTGQGYT
TRBV7-3	TRBD1	ASSPTGTSDTQY
TRBV7-2	TRBD1	ASSPPRARRRQGEAF
TRBV5-1	TRBD2	ASSLYLSGLAGSEQY
TRBV5-5	TRBD1	ASSSTLGQWTMEQF
TRBV20-1	.	SAPVVTKNIQY
TRBV5-1	TRBD2	ASSLVGGVRPGGSYEQY
TRBV5-1	TRBD1	ASSQRQGRDDEQF
TRBV7-2	.	ASSLSAGQSFNEQF
TRBV4-1	.	ASSQVWLGEQETQY
TRBV27	TRBD2	ASSSLGGVEETQY
TRBV6-5	TRBD2	ASSGTSGSWEQY
TRBV5-1	TRBD2	ASSLPREGLHEQY
TRBV4-3	.	ASSQEVGGIQPQH
TRBV29-1	.	SVEDYGYT
TRBV24-1	.	ATSKSSSGANVLT
TRBV12-3/TRBV12-4	.	ASSLETGRAYEQY